This T cell receptor beta chain is drawn from a study of OX40 agonist ivuxolimab in advanced cancers. Study outcomes and limitations: Low normalized T-cell clonal expansion also characterized some of the nonresponders.

At cycle 4 day 1, cycle 7 day 1, and baseline, blood was sampled. Method: immunoSEQ multiplex PCR; TCRdb's copy keeps in-frame clones and lacks some. This sample has over 50,000 clones, with 82% found just once. Germline V gives CDR1 MNHNY, CDR2 SVGAGI (reference sequence). The ends lost 6 bases at V and 6 bases at J; junction bases unmatched: 9. The CDR3 totals 14 residues. Remarks on this clone: No antigen is known for it.

The sequence derives from an adult with an advanced solid tumor such as melanoma, head and neck, liver or kidney cancer. The V gene is TRBV6-6, the J gene TRBJ2-3; 7 nucleotides align to TRBD2. This material consisted of CD4+ or CD8+ T cells sorted from blood, taken in a trial of the OX40 agonist ivuxolimab. CDR3 region: CASSLGRAGDTQYF. The CDR3, as DNA: TGTGCCAGCAGCTTGGGGAGGGCCGGTGATACGCAGTATTTT.